These 15 T cell receptor beta chains originate from one sample sequenced in a study of T-cell memory formation after mild COVID-19. TCRdb independently ran MiXCR on the 5' RACE reads; one entry per CDR3 protein. This table holds more than 350,000 distinct CDR3 sequences, roughly 20% found once. Sequencing input: PBMCs or a T cell subset sorted from them (not recorded which). The origin of the receptors is an adult woman who had mild COVID-19 (a few samples of this study predate the infection). Cell type and time point are not known.

This clonotype occurred a few times. The V gene is TRBV9, the J gene TRBJ2-3, with 9 bases lining up with TRBD1. The J segment lost 4 bases and the V segment lost 3 bases, leaving 12 bases of the junction unmatched. This CDR3 has 17 amino acids. The germline V gene has CDR1 SGDLS and CDR2 YYNGEE. CDR3 DNA sequence: TGTGCCAGCAGCGCCCTCCCGGGGACAGGGTGGGCAGATACGCAGTATTTT. Its translation: CASSALPGTGWADTQYF.

This clonotype has just a few counts. The V call is TRBV24-1, the J call TRBJ2-2, with D uncertain. The CDR3 consists of 15 residues. V was pared by 4 bases and J by 1 base, with 9 bases between. Per the germline V gene, CDR1 is KGHDR and CDR2 is SFDVKD. Here the CDR3 DNA reads TGTGCCACCAGTGACCCCGGCGGGAACACCGGGGAGCTGTTTTTT. As protein: CATSDPGGNTGELFF.

V and J are TRBV4-3 and TRBJ2-5; D unclear. The CDR3 contains 15 residues. CDR1 LGHNA and CDR2 YSLEER come from the germline V gene. Trimming removed 5 bases from V and 5 bases from J, with 18 bases in between. Written as DNA, the CDR3 is TGCGCCAGCAGCAATCGGGCGGTTGGGCAGGAGACCCAGTACTTC. It is translated as CASSNRAVGQETQYF.

This chain uses TRBV24-1 with TRBJ1-1, with 7 bases that match TRBD1. V gave up 5 bases and J gave up 6 bases; unmatched junction bases: 5. The CDR3 covers 13 residues. The germline CDR1 and CDR2 sequences are KGHDR and SFDVKD. The CDR3 region has the DNA TGTGCCACCAGTGGGAATACAGGGGCTGAAGCTTTCTTT. Its translation is CATSGNTGAEAFF.

This clonotype was seen a handful of times. As DNA, the CDR3 is TGTGCCTGGAGTGTACAGACCAATTCACCCCTCCACTTT. This encodes CAWSVQTNSPLHF. This chain uses TRBV30 with TRBJ1-6; D unresolved. Trimming left V 0 bases short and J 7 bases short, with 7 bases between. Per the germline V gene, CDR1 is GTSNPN and CDR2 is SVGIG (reference sequence). The CDR3 totals 13 residues.

This chain uses TRBV5-1 with TRBJ1-2; the match to TRBD1 covers 9 bases. This CDR3 contains 14 residues. From germline, CDR1 is SGHRS and CDR2 YFSETQ. V lost 0 bases, J lost 5 bases, and 2 bases stayed unmatched. The chain's CDR3 is CASSLGQGVYGYTF. As DNA, the CDR3 is TGCGCCAGCAGCTTGGGACAGGGGGTATATGGCTACACCTTC.

The chain uses TRBV7-6 and TRBJ2-1; possible D gene TRBD1, 6 bases. This CDR3 has 17 amino acids. V was trimmed by 1 base and J by 0 bases, leaving 13 bases between them. Germline V gene data show CDR1 as SGHVS and CDR2 as FNYEAQ. DNA of the CDR3: TGTGCCAGCAGCTTAGGACCATTACAGGGCTCCTACAATGAGCAGTTCTTC. Protein product: CASSLGPLQGSYNEQFF.

This chain links TRBV3-1 with TRBJ2-7; 7 bases line up with TRBD1. The CDR3 consists of 14 residues. The V segment lost 3 bases and the J segment 6 bases; nucleotides outside the gene matches: 8. Germline CDR1 reads LGHDT; CDR2 reads YNNKEL (reference sequence). Here the CDR3 reads CASSQGRGLGEQYF. For the CDR3, the DNA is TGTGCCAGCAGCCAGGGTAGGGGGCTGGGCGAGCAGTACTTC.

At least ten counts were recorded for this clonotype. This sequence joins TRBV18 and TRBJ2-1; 10 bases align to TRBD2. Germline assignment: CDR1 KGHSH and CDR2 LQKENI. The CDR3 totals 15 residues. The V and J ends lost 2 bases and 4 bases, in that order; junction bases with no gene match: 2. The CDR3 coding sequence is TGTGCCAGCTCACCAAGCGGGAGGGCTTACAATGAGCAGTTCTTC. It codes for CASSPSGRAYNEQFF.

The CDR3 nucleotides read TGCGCCAGCAGCCAACCGGGACAGGGGATTTCACCCCTCCACTTT. Encoded protein: CASSQPGQGISPLHF. The V call is TRBV4-1, the J call TRBJ1-6, with 10 bases lining up with TRBD1. CDR1 and CDR2 (germline): MGHRA, YSYEKL. The CDR3 length is 15 residues. V shed 2 bases and J 9 bases; nucleotides not matched to a gene: 4.

The V gene is TRBV9, the J gene TRBJ2-1; TRBD2 might be the D (5 bases). This CDR3 has 14 amino acids. The germline V gene has CDR1 SGDLS and CDR2 YYNGEE. The ends were cut back, 0 bases at V and 5 bases at J, with 9 bases in the middle. The CDR3 spells CASSVGRTNNEQFF. The CDR3 nucleotides are TGTGCCAGCAGCGTAGGGAGGACCAACAATGAGCAGTTCTTC.

This clonotype turned up a few times. This sequence joins TRBV5-1 and TRBJ2-1; 10 nucleotides line up with TRBD2. Per germline, CDR1 SGHRS and CDR2 YFSETQ. With V trimmed by 4 bases and J by 7 bases, 11 bases remained unmatched. The CDR3 is 16 residues long. CDR3 nucleotide sequence: TGCGCCAGCAGCCGTCTGGGGACTAGCGTGAGGAATGAGCAGTTCTTC. Translated, it gives CASSRLGTSVRNEQFF.

The sample holds a few counts of this clonotype. The rearrangement uses TRBV12-3 or TRBV12-4 and TRBJ1-2, with 7 bases that match TRBD1. V dropped 6 bases and J dropped 0; count of bases not matched to a gene: 4. The CDR3 loop spans 14 amino acids. This CDR3 reads CASRGQPTNYGYTF. As DNA, the CDR3 is TGTGCCAGCAGGGGACAGCCAACTAACTATGGCTACACCTTC.

The chain recombines TRBV24-1 with TRBJ2-1; 9 bases align to TRBD1. V lost 4 bases to trimming and J lost 5 bases; unmatched junction nucleotides: 14. CDR1 KGHDR and CDR2 SFDVKD come from the germline V gene. This CDR3 spans 18 amino acids. The CDR3 region is CATSEPGTGNGINNEQFF. The CDR3 DNA reads as TGTGCCACCAGTGAGCCCGGGACAGGGAATGGGATAAACAATGAGCAGTTCTTC.

J is TRBJ1-1 and V is TRBV29-1; D call uncertain. The CDR3 runs 14 residues. The V end was cut by 6 bases, the J end by 1 base, with 15 bases between. Per the germline V gene, CDR1 is SQVTM and CDR2 is ANQGSEA. CDR3 sequence (DNA): TGCAGCGTGGTCACTTGGACGGGGAACACTGAAGCTTTCTTT. This gives the protein CSVVTWTGNTEAFF. The entire variable domain, with the rest obtained from reference TRBV29-1 and TRBJ1-1, is as follows: SAVISQKPSRDICQRGTSLTIQCQVDSQVTMMFWYRQQPGQSLTLIATANQGSEATYESGFVIDKFPISRPNLTFSTLTVSNMSPEDSSIYLCSVVTWTGNTEAFFGQGTRLTVV.